One and the same sample provided the 4 T cell receptor beta chains below, sequenced in a study of blood T cells in healthy people across ages. Then a second PCR, running roughly 6 to 11 cycles, was carried out with a sample-barcoded 5' primer and a J-beta primer mix. TCRdb re-derived calls from the 5' RACE reads in MiXCR, one entry per CDR3 protein. This table holds some 1 million distinct CDR3 sequences, around 45% found once. The sample was blood. The receptor source for this set is a woman aged 55-75 years in good health.

The chain joins TRBV27 to TRBJ2-5; 9 positions match TRBD1. The CDR3 totals 15 residues. V trimming: 2 bases; J trimming: 4 bases; junction bases outside the gene matches: 5. Germline lookup yields CDR1 MNHEY and CDR2 SMNVEV (reference sequence). CDR3 in amino acids: CASSLGTGWAETQYF. For the CDR3, the DNA is TGTGCCAGCAGTTTAGGGACAGGGTGGGCAGAGACCCAGTACTTC.

The V and J genes are TRBV9 and TRBJ2-3; D is perhaps TRBD1 (6 bases). In germline, CDR1 is SGDLS, CDR2 YYNGEE. With 1 base removed from V and 2 bases from J, the gap between germline ends came to 11 bases. CDR3 length: 15 amino acids. CDR3 sequence: CASSVSGVNTDTQYF. In nucleotides, the CDR3 is TGTGCCAGCAGCGTATCAGGGGTTAACACAGATACGCAGTATTTT.

This clonotype was observed a handful of times. The rearrangement joins TRBV4-2 to TRBJ2-5; D assignment may be TRBD1 or TRBD2 (5 bases each). The CDR3 consists of 15 residues. The germline CDR1 and CDR2 sequences are LGHNA and YNFKEQ. V lost 0 bases and J 1 base, leaving 9 bases between the germline ends. CDR3 amino acids: CASSQENGAQETQYF. In DNA form, the CDR3 reads TGTGCCAGCAGCCAAGAGAACGGGGCCCAAGAGACCCAGTACTTC.

The gene calls are TRBV10-3 and TRBJ1-1; maybe TRBD1 (5 bases). Trimming left V 8 bases short and J 2 bases short, with 9 bases between. In germline, CDR1 is ENHRY, CDR2 SYGVKD. The CDR3 totals 12 residues. CDR3 sequence reads: CAIRTPNTEAFF. The CDR3 DNA sequence: TGTGCCATCCGGACACCTAACACTGAAGCTTTCTTT.